Listed here is a single T cell receptor beta chain. These data are taken from a study of blood T cell repertoires in COVID-19. About the research overall: COVID-19 samples collected from the United States, Italy and Spain covered acute and convalescent phases.

Original handling: Reference gene primer amplification yielded estimated nucleated cell counts. Repertoires were generated with immunoSEQ multiplex PCR, while TCRdb's copy carries only in-frame clones and drops some. V and J calls and clone size are given by that table; D and trimming were obtained from the DNA. The table lists 200,000 to 300,000 clones, about 90% of them singletons, with under 1.5% in the top ten. The CDR3 sequence is 14 residues long. Trimming removed 5 bases from V and 10 bases from J; junction bases left unmatched: 6. The germline gives CDR1 MNHEY, CDR2 SVGEGT. This chain uses TRBV6-2 or TRBV6-3 with TRBJ2-4; 12 bases fit TRBD2. The receptor's source is an elderly man with acute or convalescent COVID-19. The sample comprised peripheral blood. The CDR3, as DNA: TGTGCCAGCAGTACTCCTAGCGGGAGGGATATTCAGTACTTC. Translation gives CASSTPSGRDIQYF.